One and the same sample provided the 27 T cell receptor beta chains below, sequenced in a study of CD8 T cells in Susac syndrome (dated by TCRdb to the late 2010s). Library construction relied on the immunoSEQ multiplex PCR assay. RNA was extracted using the RNeasy kit, and about 0.45 to 1 microgram was reverse transcribed with random hexamers. TCRdb trimmed the raw reads at Q25, called clones with MiXCR and kept productive beta chains. Identical CDR3 protein sequences are pooled into one entry, listed with their most common genes and DNA. In this sample the table shows some 170,000 distinct CDR3 sequences, about 94% of which occur a single time. The ten top clones hold approximately 0.098% of the sample. The sample taken for sequencing was CD4+ T cells from PBMCs. These receptors came from a human donor in good health.

The chain joins TRBV7-3 to TRBJ2-3, with 8 bases fitting TRBD1. J was trimmed by 1 base and V by 5 bases; bases with no gene match: 8. This CDR3 has 16 amino acids. Germline V lookup: CDR1 SGHTA, CDR2 FQGTGA. The CDR3 nucleotides are TGTGCCAGCAGCAAAGGACAGGGAGCAGGCACAGATACGCAGTATTTT. Amino acids: CASSKGQGAGTDTQYF.

The table lists this clonotype with a few counts. This chain links TRBV3-1 with TRBJ2-3, with 7 bases aligning to TRBD2. V gave up 1 base and J gave up 0 bases; unmatched junction bases: 4. Germline lookup yields CDR1 LGHDT and CDR2 YNNKEL (reference sequence). This CDR3 is built from 16 residues. CDR3 in DNA: TGTGCCAGCAGCCAAGGAGTTAGCGGGAGCACAGATACGCAGTATTTT. Its translation is CASSQGVSGSTDTQYF.

The chain carries TRBV20-1 and TRBJ2-4; no reliable D call. CDR3 length: 10 residues. Germline CDR1 is DFQATT and CDR2 is SNEGSKA (reference sequence). V dropped 5 bases and J dropped 8 bases, with 7 bases sitting between them. The CDR3 spells CSAAQDIQYF. The CDR3 region has the DNA TGCAGTGCTGCGCAGGACATTCAGTACTTC.

The V call is TRBV28, the J call TRBJ2-1; D not certain. Trimming stripped 7 bases from V and 9 bases from J, with 16 bases between. In germline, CDR1 is MDHEN, CDR2 SYDVKM. The CDR3 is made up of 13 amino acids. The CDR3 protein is CASMSGVRGEQFF. The CDR3 DNA is TGTGCCAGCATGAGTGGGGTCAGAGGTGAGCAGTTCTTC.

This sequence joins TRBV19 and TRBJ2-7; D tentatively fits TRBD1 or TRBD2 (5 bases each). The CDR3 spans 15 residues. Germline loops: CDR1 LNHDA, CDR2 SQIVND (reference sequence). The ends were cut back, 5 bases at V and 0 bases at J, with 14 bases in the middle. DNA for the CDR3: TGTGCCAGTAGTGCATCCGGGACGCCCTCCTACGAGCAGTACTTC. Translated, it gives CASSASGTPSYEQYF.

The chain uses TRBV24-1 and TRBJ2-1, with 8 bases identical to TRBD1. There are 15 residues in the CDR3. The V gene end was trimmed by 0 bases and the J gene end by 6 bases; junction bases not matched to a gene: 3. Germline values: CDR1 KGHDR, CDR2 SFDVKD. The CDR3: CATSDLGQGVNEQFF. DNA of the CDR3: TGTGCCACCAGTGATTTGGGACAGGGTGTCAATGAGCAGTTCTTC.

The rearrangement uses TRBV7-2 and TRBJ2-5; TRBD2 matches 7 bases. This CDR3 region has 15 residues. CDR1 SGHTA and CDR2 FQGNSA come from the germline V gene. V gave up 3 bases and J gave up 3 bases; unmatched junction bases: 7. The CDR3 region has the DNA TGTGCCAGCAGCTTTGCGGGAGCGCCCGAAGAGACCCAGTACTTC. This codes for CASSFAGAPEETQYF.

The chain links TRBV2 to TRBJ1-1; tentatively, D is TRBD1 (6 bases). This CDR3 spans 13 amino acids. The germline CDR1 and CDR2 sequences are SNHLY and FYNNEI. V lost 8 bases and J lost 1, with 11 bases in between. The CDR3, as DNA: TGTGCCAGCGATGGACAGAAGAACACTGAAGCTTTCTTT. It translates to CASDGQKNTEAFF.

The chain recombines TRBV7-6 with TRBJ2-6; a weak D match, TRBD1 (6 bases). The germline V and J ends were trimmed by 5 bases and 4 bases, with 12 bases remaining between them. CDR1 and CDR2 (germline): SGHVS, FNYEAQ. The length of the CDR3 is 15 residues. CDR3 in DNA: TGTGCCAGCAGCGGAGCAGGGGCAGGGGCCAACGTCCTGACTTTC. Translation: CASSGAGAGANVLTF.

V gene TRBV20-1 combines with J gene TRBJ1-1; D not resolved. This CDR3 contains 13 residues. Germline loops: CDR1 DFQATT, CDR2 SNEGSKA (reference sequence). V was shortened by 5 bases and J by 2 bases, with 12 bases between the two germline ends. As DNA, the CDR3 is TGCAGTGCTCGTAGGACTTTTAACACTGAAGCTTTCTTT. It is translated as CSARRTFNTEAFF.

This clonotype occurred a few times. The chain recombines TRBV7-9 with TRBJ2-3; no clear D gene. Between the trimmed V and J ends, which lost 8 bases and 0 bases, there was a span of 9 bases. The CDR3 contains 13 residues. From germline, CDR1 is SEHNR and CDR2 FQNEAQ (reference sequence). The CDR3 DNA follows: TGTGCCAGCGGCGGTTCTAGCACAGATACGCAGTATTTT. The encoded protein is CASGGSSTDTQYF.

This clonotype was observed once. The chain has TRBV27 and TRBJ1-2, with 7 bases identical to TRBD1. Germline CDR1 is MNHEY and CDR2 is SMNVEV (reference sequence). The ends lost 6 bases at V and 3 bases at J; junction bases unmatched: 7. The CDR3 is 14 amino acids. The CDR3 loop reads CASSYLGQDYGYTF. The CDR3 DNA sequence: TGTGCCAGCAGCTACCTCGGACAGGACTATGGCTACACCTTC.

The J gene is TRBJ2-1, the V gene TRBV7-2; D is ambiguous. Trimming cost V 1 base and J 5 bases, with 3 bases left between them. CDR1 and CDR2 (germline): SGHTA, FQGNSA. The CDR3 is 12 residues long. The CDR3 reads CASSLVDNEQFF. DNA of the CDR3: TGTGCCAGCAGCTTAGTAGACAATGAGCAGTTCTTC.

This rearrangement joins TRBV29-1 to TRBJ1-1; unclear D gene. CDR3 length equals 13 residues. V was clipped by 3 bases and J by 1 base, with 9 bases between them. Germline V lookup: CDR1 SQVTM, CDR2 ANQGSEA. CDR3: CSVDRAGNTEAFF. DNA for the CDR3: TGCAGCGTTGATAGGGCAGGGAACACTGAAGCTTTCTTT.

This sequence joins TRBV20-1 and TRBJ2-1; 10 bases match TRBD2. This CDR3 has 14 residues. V trimming: 6 bases; J trimming: 4 bases; junction bases outside the gene matches: 6. The germline V gene has CDR1 DFQATT and CDR2 SNEGSKA (reference sequence). CDR3 sequence reads: CSARTLAGYNEQFF. CDR3 coding DNA: TGCAGTGCGCGGACACTAGCGGGGTACAATGAGCAGTTCTTC.

The chain joins TRBV30 to TRBJ2-7; a possible D gene is TRBD2 (6 bases). This CDR3 region has 16 residues. CDR1 and CDR2 (germline): GTSNPN, SVGIG (reference sequence). The germline V and J ends were trimmed by 4 bases and 2 bases, with 21 bases remaining between them. CDR3 residues: CAWKRVRLANTYEQYF. The CDR3, as DNA: TGTGCCTGGAAGCGGGTGCGGCTAGCTAACACCTACGAGCAGTACTTC.

This chain links TRBV29-1 with TRBJ2-7; D is perhaps TRBD1 or TRBD2 (5 bases each). The length of the CDR3 is 15 residues. V was shortened by 4 bases and J by 1 base, with 17 bases between the two germline ends. Germline CDR1 reads SQVTM; CDR2 reads ANQGSEA. The DNA of the CDR3 is TGCAGCGTTGTGGGGAAACGGGACGGATCCTACGAGCAGTACTTC. Translating gives CSVVGKRDGSYEQYF.

The V gene is TRBV12-3 or TRBV12-4, the J gene TRBJ2-7; D unresolved. The CDR3 is 13 residues long. V lost 1 base and J 6 bases, leaving 10 bases between the germline ends. CDR3: CASSLDGSLEQYF. CDR3 in DNA: TGTGCCAGCAGTTTAGACGGATCCCTCGAGCAGTACTTC.

This clonotype occurred a few times. The chain couples TRBV20-1 to TRBJ1-5, with TRBD1 as a possible D gene (5 bases). Trimming cost V 3 bases and J 0 bases, with 9 bases left between them. Germline CDR1 DFQATT, CDR2 SNEGSKA (reference sequence). The CDR3 extends over 14 amino acids. In DNA form, the CDR3 reads TGCAGTGCTAGGGCAGGGTATAGCAATCAGCCCCAGCATTTT. This encodes CSARAGYSNQPQHF.

The V gene is TRBV28, the J gene TRBJ1-1; 7 bases are shared with TRBD1. Germline loops: CDR1 MDHEN, CDR2 SYDVKM. The CDR3 covers 15 residues. After removal of 4 bases from V and 3 bases from J, the junction contained 8 bases not matched to a gene. CDR3 nucleotides: TGTGCCAGCAGTTCCCCCGAGGGGGCTTACACTGAAGCTTTCTTT. Translation gives CASSSPEGAYTEAFF.

The chain employs TRBV19 and TRBJ1-5, with TRBD1 matching over 8 bases. With V trimmed by 3 bases and J by 7 bases, 17 bases remained unmatched. The CDR3 has 18 residues. Germline V gives CDR1 LNHDA, CDR2 SQIVND (reference sequence). The CDR3 DNA follows: TGTGCCAGTAGTATCGCCCCATTCGGTGGACAGGGCAGCCAGCCCCAGCATTTT. Translating it yields CASSIAPFGGQGSQPQHF.

This chain connects TRBV20-1 to TRBJ2-7, with D perhaps matching TRBD2 (5 bases). The germline gives CDR1 DFQATT, CDR2 SNEGSKA (reference sequence). V was cut by 5 bases and J by 5 bases, with 13 bases left in between. This CDR3 spans 12 amino acids. The CDR3 DNA is TGCAGTGCTTGGGGAGACTTAGACGAGCAGTACTTC. Protein: CSAWGDLDEQYF.

The rearrangement uses TRBV29-1 and TRBJ2-1, with D perhaps being TRBD1 or TRBD2 (5 bases each). The V end lost 7 bases, the J end lost 4 bases, and 11 bases lay between the germline ends. The CDR3 sequence is 12 residues long. Germline values: CDR1 SQVTM, CDR2 ANQGSEA. The CDR3 coding sequence is TGCAGCGCCGGGACGGAATACAATGAGCAGTTCTTC. It is translated as CSAGTEYNEQFF.

The CDR3 DNA reads TGCAGTGCTAGCAGCGGGAGGGTTGGCAATGAGCAGTTCTTC. Translating gives CSASSGRVGNEQFF. The gene calls are TRBV20-1 and TRBJ2-1, with TRBD2 matching 10 bases. The CDR3 is 14 amino acids. Germline V CDR1 and CDR2: DFQATT, SNEGSKA (reference sequence). The trim removed 3 bases at V and 6 bases at J, leaving 5 bases unmatched.

V is TRBV30 and J is TRBJ1-2; D may be TRBD1 (5 bases). V dropped 3 bases and J dropped 4 bases, with 21 bases sitting between them. This CDR3 is 16 amino acids long. Germline CDR1 GTSNPN, CDR2 SVGIG (reference sequence). CDR3 DNA sequence: TGTGCCTGGAGAAGTGACATCTCGGGGCTCGGCTATGGCTACACCTTC. It specifies CAWRSDISGLGYGYTF.

The chain combines TRBV20-1 with TRBJ1-1; the match to TRBD1 covers 11 bases. V dropped 1 base and J dropped 4; count of bases not matched to a gene: 5. CDR3 length: 15 amino acids. Per the germline V gene, CDR1 is DFQATT and CDR2 is SNEGSKA (reference sequence). The CDR3 DNA is TGCAGTGCTAGAGGGGGGACAGGGGGAGGCACTGAAGCTTTCTTT. Translated: CSARGGTGGGTEAFF.

The rearrangement joins TRBV7-9 to TRBJ2-7; no clear D gene. The germline V gene has CDR1 SEHNR and CDR2 FQNEAQ (reference sequence). The CDR3 sequence is 14 residues long. V gave up 1 base and J gave up 5 bases, with 12 bases separating them. The chain's CDR3 is CASSLVGIIHEQYF. The CDR3 nucleotides are TGTGCCAGCAGCTTAGTCGGTATCATCCACGAGCAGTACTTC. Variable domain in full (rest from reference TRBV7-9 and TRBJ2-7): DTGVSQNPRHKITKRGQNVTFRCDPISEHNRLYWYRQTLGQGPEFLTYFQNEAQLEKSRLLSDRFSAERPKGSFSTLEIQRTEQGDSAMYLCASSLVGIIHEQYFGPGTRLTVT.